The 31 T cell receptor beta chains reported below all come from one sample, sequenced in a study of T cells in Graves' hyperthyroidism and ophthalmopathy. TCR beta CDR3 regions were amplified from RNA. The study used the HTBI primer set for a first-round RT-PCR of the TCR CDR3. MiXCR, run by TCRdb on the multiplex PCR reads, gives a single entry per CDR3 protein. This repertoire shows about 640,000 distinct CDR3 sequences, 40% to 55% found once; its top ten account for about 7.7%. The sample taken for sequencing was peripheral blood or thyroid tissue (not recorded which). The receptors were sampled from an adult man with Graves' disease, either hyperthyroidism or ophthalmopathy (not recorded which).

In nucleotides, the CDR3 is TGTGCCACCAGTGAGACTAGCGGGCAAGAGACCCAGTACTTC. Its protein product is CATSETSGQETQYF. The genes are TRBV24-1 and TRBJ2-5; the match to TRBD2 covers 10 bases. The CDR3 extends over 14 amino acids. The ends lost 4 bases at V and 2 bases at J; junction bases unmatched: 0. Germline V gene sequence: CDR1 KGHDR, CDR2 SFDVKD.

Worth noting for this clonotype: Since a much larger clone is just one base distant, this may be a read error. V is TRBV29-1 and J is TRBJ2-5, with TRBD1 matching over 7 bases. There are 13 residues in the CDR3. The trim removed 3 bases at V and 5 bases at J, leaving 6 bases unmatched. CDR1 is SQVTM, CDR2 ANQGSEA, per germline. CDR3 DNA: TGCAGCGTTGATCCGACAGGGTGGGAGACCCAGTACTTC. The encoded protein is CSVDPTGWETQYF.

This clonotype has ten or more counts. The chain has TRBV24-1 and TRBJ2-2, with D maybe TRBD2 (6 bases). The germline CDR1 and CDR2 sequences are KGHDR and SFDVKD. V lost 0 bases, J lost 3 bases, and 13 bases lay in between. CDR3 length: 17 amino acids. The CDR3 sequence: CATSDLQGREDTGELFF. The CDR3 bases are TGTGCCACCAGTGATTTGCAGGGCAGGGAGGACACCGGGGAGCTGTTTTTT.

In this sample, this clonotype turned up many times. This rearrangement joins TRBV7-7 to TRBJ1-1; 9 bases agree with TRBD1. CDR3 length: 14 residues. Germline V gene data show CDR1 as SSHAT and CDR2 as FNYEAQ (reference sequence). DNA of the CDR3: TGTGCTAAGTTAACGGGACAGGGTTCCACTGAAGCTTTCTTT. The encoded protein is CAKLTGQGSTEAFF. Using reference TRBV7-7 and TRBJ1-1 for the parts outside the CDR3, the full variable domain is GAGVSQSPRYKVTKRGQDVTLRCDPISSHATLYWYQQALGQGPEFLTYFNYEAQPDKSGLPSDRFSAERPEGSISTLTIQRTEQRDSAMYRCAKLTGQGSTEAFFGQGTRLTVV.

This clonotype turned up a few times. The chain has TRBV13 and TRBJ1-2, with D possibly matching TRBD1 (5 bases). The CDR3 is 16 amino acids. V dropped 2 bases and J dropped 4 bases, with 17 bases sitting between them. The germline V gene has CDR1 PRHDT and CDR2 FYEKMQ (reference sequence). Written as DNA, the CDR3 is TGTGCCAGCAGCTTAACCCCGGGGGGAGGAGGCTATGGCTACACCTTC. This codes for CASSLTPGGGGYGYTF.

The chain recombines TRBV20-1 with TRBJ2-6, with no clear D. The CDR3 consists of 16 residues. CDR1 and CDR2 from the germline V gene are DFQATT and SNEGSKA (reference sequence). The V end was cut by 1 base, the J end by 4 bases, with 14 bases between. CDR3 nucleotide sequence: TGCAGTGCTAGAGCCACCCTGGGGTCCGGGGCCAACGTCCTGACTTTC. Translating gives CSARATLGSGANVLTF.

A remark on this clonotype: A much larger clone lies a single base off, so this may be a read error. The rearrangement joins TRBV10-3 to TRBJ1-1, with D unclear. This CDR3 contains 13 residues. The germline V gene encodes CDR1 ENHRY and CDR2 SYGVKD. In DNA, the CDR3 is TGTGCCACCAGTGAGTCAAGGAACACTGAAGCTTTCTTT. Its translation: CATSESRNTEAFF.

CDR3 amino acids: CATSGGQGTGANVLTF. The CDR3 bases are TGTGCCACCAGTGGGGGACAGGGAACAGGGGCCAACGTCCTGACTTTC. This chain uses TRBV24-1 with TRBJ2-6; 9 bases match TRBD1. Germline loops: CDR1 KGHDR, CDR2 SFDVKD. CDR3 length: 16 amino acids. V shed 5 bases and J 4 bases; nucleotides not matched to a gene: 5.

This chain joins TRBV19 and TRBJ1-2; D gene uncertain. The CDR3 length is 13 residues. V was shortened by 3 bases and J by 4 bases, with 9 bases between the two germline ends. Looked up from germline, CDR1 is LNHDA and CDR2 is SQIVND (reference sequence). DNA of the CDR3: TGTGCCAGTAGTATCGGGCCGGTCTATGGCTACACCTTC. It is translated as CASSIGPVYGYTF.

This chain links TRBV7-9 with TRBJ1-4, with TRBD1 identical over 8 bases. The V gene end was trimmed by 2 bases and the J gene end by 4 bases; junction bases not matched to a gene: 9. In germline, CDR1 is SEHNR, CDR2 FQNEAQ (reference sequence). The CDR3 runs to 17 residues. CDR3 in amino acids: CASSLNRGEEFNEKLFF. DNA for the CDR3: TGTGCCAGCAGCTTAAACAGGGGGGAAGAATTTAATGAAAAACTGTTTTTT.

Many counts were recorded for this clonotype. One end of the junction does not line up with germline, which may come from a read error. The rearrangement joins TRBV7-7 to TRBJ2-7, with 12 bases matching TRBD1. The CDR3 totals 13 residues. CDR1 and CDR2 from the germline V gene are SSHAT and FNYEAQ (reference sequence). CDR3 loop: CASSRDRGHEQYF. Written as DNA, the CDR3 is TGTGCTAGCAGCCGGGACAGGGGGCACGAGCAGTACTTC.

This clonotype was found a few times. V gene TRBV6-5 combines with J gene TRBJ1-1; D not certain. CDR1 and CDR2 (germline): MNHEY, SVGAGI. This CDR3 has 13 amino acids. V was shortened by 7 bases and J by 1 base, with 10 bases between the two germline ends. The CDR3 DNA is TGTGCCAGCAAAGAGATGGCGAACACTGAAGCTTTCTTT. Protein sequence: CASKEMANTEAFF.

About this clonotype: A read error may explain this, as a much larger clone is one base away. The rearrangement uses TRBV10-3 and TRBJ1-6, with a possible D match to TRBD1 (6 bases). Trimming took 4 bases from V and 9 from J, leaving 7 bases between them. This CDR3 comprises 12 residues. CDR1 is ENHRY and CDR2 is SYGVKD in the germline V gene. The CDR3 nucleotides read TGTGCCATCAGTGTGACAGGTTCACCCCTCCACTTT. As protein: CAISVTGSPLHF.

The chain has TRBV7-9 and TRBJ2-7; the match to TRBD1 covers 9 bases. The J call may be in error: the DNA end matches TRBJ2-5 better. Germline V gives CDR1 SEHNR, CDR2 FQNEAQ (reference sequence). The CDR3 covers 13 residues. The CDR3: CASSTGTGETQYF. The DNA for the CDR3 is TGTGCCAGCAGCACCGGGACAGGGGAGACCCAGTACTTC.

In this sample, this clonotype turned up once. The rearrangement joins TRBV15 to TRBJ1-1; D is unclear. This CDR3 comprises 17 residues. V was shortened by 0 bases and J by 0 bases, with 14 bases between the two germline ends. Germline loops: CDR1 LNHNV, CDR2 YYDKDF (reference sequence). CDR3 region: CATSRDHESLLNTEAFF. The CDR3 DNA sequence: TGTGCCACCAGCAGAGATCATGAGTCCCTACTGAACACTGAAGCTTTCTTT. The variable domain in full, with the rest retrieved from reference TRBV15 and TRBJ1-1, is DAMVIQNPRYQVTQFGKPVTLSCSQTLNHNVMYWYQQKSSQAPKLLFHYYDKDFNNEADTPDNFQSRRPNTSFCFLDIRSPGLGDTAMYLCATSRDHESLLNTEAFFGQGTRLTVV.

The V and J genes are TRBV5-1 and TRBJ1-1, with a weak D call TRBD1 (5 bases). CDR1 is SGHRS, CDR2 YFSETQ, per germline. Between the trimmed V and J ends, which lost 4 bases and 3 bases, there was a span of 16 bases. There are 15 residues in the CDR3. This CDR3 reads CASSRGTVPDTEAFF. For the CDR3, the DNA is TGCGCCAGCAGCCGGGGGACGGTACCTGACACTGAAGCTTTCTTT.

CDR3 in amino acids: CASRRAGGSYEQYF. Here the CDR3 DNA reads TGTGCCAGCAGACGAGCGGGAGGGTCCTACGAGCAGTACTTC. The chain employs TRBV2 and TRBJ2-7; 10 positions agree with TRBD2. The CDR3 runs 14 residues. From germline, CDR1 is SNHLY and CDR2 FYNNEI. Trimming at V came to 6 bases and at J to 1 base, leaving 3 bases not matched to a gene.

Many counts were recorded for this clonotype. This chain joins TRBV7-3 and TRBJ2-7; 12 bases agree with TRBD2. Trimming removed 6 bases from V and 2 bases from J; junction bases left unmatched: 2. The CDR3 is 14 amino acids. In germline, CDR1 is SGHTA, CDR2 FQGTGA. CDR3 coding DNA: TGTGCCAGCAGTCCTAGCGGGGGGGCCTACGAGCAGTACTTC. Translation: CASSPSGGAYEQYF.

This clonotype has only a few counts. The chain couples TRBV29-1 to TRBJ2-5, with 15 bases fitting TRBD2. V trimming: 4 bases; J trimming: 5 bases; junction bases outside the gene matches: 5. The length of the CDR3 is 15 residues. Germline V gene data show CDR1 as SQVTM and CDR2 as ANQGSEA. The CDR3 DNA sequence: TGCAGCGTTGGGACTAGCGGGAGGGCCGGGGAGACCCAGTACTTC. Residues: CSVGTSGRAGETQYF.

J is TRBJ1-1 and V is TRBV15; no firm D call. The CDR3 totals 13 residues. Trimming took 3 bases from V and 1 from J, leaving 6 bases between them. Per the germline V gene, CDR1 is LNHNV and CDR2 is YYDKDF (reference sequence). In DNA, the CDR3 is TGTGCCACCAGCAGGAGATGGAACACTGAAGCTTTCTTT. Residues: CATSRRWNTEAFF.

Many counts were recorded for this clonotype. The genes are TRBV5-8 and TRBJ2-7; D may be TRBD1 (6 bases). This CDR3 comprises 14 residues. Germline V gene data show CDR1 as SGHTS and CDR2 as YDEGEE. The germline V and J ends were trimmed by 4 bases and 2 bases, with 13 bases remaining between them. The CDR3 here is CASSDPQGPYEQYF. CDR3 sequence (DNA): TGTGCCAGCAGCGACCCACAGGGCCCCTACGAGCAGTACTTC.

This clonotype was seen just once. The chain uses TRBV6-5 and TRBJ1-3; 10 nucleotides match TRBD1. J was trimmed by 0 bases and V by 4 bases; bases with no gene match: 12. CDR1 MNHEY and CDR2 SVGAGI come from the germline V gene. The CDR3 is 19 residues long. The CDR3 loop is CASSLRSGTGANSGNTIYF. In DNA form, the CDR3 reads TGTGCCAGCAGTTTAAGGTCCGGGACAGGGGCCAACTCTGGAAACACCATATATTTT.

Only a few counts were recorded for this clonotype. The chain links TRBV5-1 to TRBJ2-7; D perhaps matches TRBD2 (6 bases). The CDR3 is 13 amino acids. The V end was cut by 3 bases, the J end by 2 bases, with 9 bases between. Per the germline V gene, CDR1 is SGHRS and CDR2 is YFSETQ. The CDR3 sequence: CASSWGDAYEQYF. The CDR3 region has the DNA TGCGCCAGCAGCTGGGGGGACGCCTACGAGCAGTACTTC.

The chain recombines TRBV25-1 with TRBJ1-4; D is unclear. V was pared by 11 bases and J by 7 bases, with 5 bases between. This CDR3 comprises 9 residues. Germline CDR1 and CDR2: MGHDK and SYGVNS. The CDR3, as DNA: TGTGCCTTGGGTGAAAAACTGTTTTTT. It encodes CALGEKLFF.

This clonotype has just one count. The V gene is TRBV15, the J gene TRBJ2-5; TRBD2 matches 8 bases. CDR1 LNHNV and CDR2 YYDKDF come from the germline V gene (reference sequence). The CDR3 sequence is 15 residues long. The trim removed 1 base at V and 7 bases at J, leaving 8 bases unmatched. DNA for the CDR3: TGTGCCACCAGCAGAGCGTGGACTAGCTCAGGGACCCAGTACTTC. This codes for CATSRAWTSSGTQYF.

This rearrangement joins TRBV2 to TRBJ1-2; D is unresolved. V was clipped by 4 bases and J by 8 bases, with 8 bases between them. This CDR3 is 11 amino acids long. From germline, CDR1 is SNHLY and CDR2 FYNNEI. CDR3 in amino acids: CASSGQGGYTF. Here the CDR3 DNA reads TGTGCCAGCAGTGGACAAGGGGGCTACACCTTC.

The V and J genes are TRBV5-1 and TRBJ1-6, with no clear D. The CDR3 runs 14 residues. The V gene's germline CDR1 is SGHRS and CDR2 YFSETQ. Trimming shortened V by 5 bases and J by 0 bases, and 6 bases separated the two germline ends. CDR3 coding DNA: TGCGCCAGCAGACTAGACTCCTATAATTCACCCCTCCACTTT. It yields the protein CASRLDSYNSPLHF.

The chain links TRBV7-9 to TRBJ1-4; no clear D. V gave up 4 bases and J gave up 5 bases, with 11 bases separating them. The CDR3 is 14 amino acids. CDR1 and CDR2 from the germline V gene are SEHNR and FQNEAQ (reference sequence). The CDR3 loop reads CASSSTRTNEKLFF. The CDR3 DNA is TGTGCCAGCAGCTCGACGAGGACGAATGAAAAACTGTTTTTT.

In its sample, this clonotype was seen many times. The chain couples TRBV20-1 to TRBJ2-5; D unresolved. This CDR3 has 14 amino acids. CDR1 DFQATT and CDR2 SNEGSKA come from the germline V gene (reference sequence). The germline V and J ends were trimmed by 2 bases and 5 bases, with 15 bases remaining between them. CDR3 protein: CSARLLGSTETQYF. The CDR3, as DNA: TGCAGTGCTAGACTCCTTGGCAGTACGGAGACCCAGTACTTC.

V and J are TRBV29-1 and TRBJ1-2; TRBD1 might be the D (5 bases). CDR3 length equals 13 residues. V was cut by 3 bases and J by 7 bases, with 15 bases left in between. The germline V gene encodes CDR1 SQVTM and CDR2 ANQGSEA. The CDR3 is CSVDGGEWGGYTF. CDR3 DNA: TGCAGCGTTGATGGGGGGGAATGGGGTGGCTACACCTTC.

This clonotype was picked up one time. The CDR3 carries no conserved terminal phenylalanine or tryptophan, so it likely arises from a read error. The chain uses TRBV29-1 and TRBJ1-5; D remains unclear. Germline CDR1 and CDR2: SQVTM and ANQGSEA. This CDR3 has 12 residues. The ends were cut back, 6 bases at V and 4 bases at J, with 10 bases in the middle. The CDR3 spells CSVGGRNQPQHS. The CDR3 DNA follows: TGCAGCGTGGGAGGAAGAAATCAGCCCCAGCATTCT.